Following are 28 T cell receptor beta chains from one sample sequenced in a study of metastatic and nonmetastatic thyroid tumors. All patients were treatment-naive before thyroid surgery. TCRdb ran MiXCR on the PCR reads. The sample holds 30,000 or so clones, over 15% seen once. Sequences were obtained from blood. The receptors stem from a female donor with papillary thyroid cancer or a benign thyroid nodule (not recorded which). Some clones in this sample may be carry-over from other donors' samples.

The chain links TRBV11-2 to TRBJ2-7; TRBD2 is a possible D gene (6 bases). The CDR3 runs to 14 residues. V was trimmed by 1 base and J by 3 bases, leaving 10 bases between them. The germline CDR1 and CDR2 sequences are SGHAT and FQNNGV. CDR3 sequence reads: CASSLAGEGYEQYF. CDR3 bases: TGTGCCAGCAGCTTAGCGGGAGAAGGCTACGAGCAGTACTTC.

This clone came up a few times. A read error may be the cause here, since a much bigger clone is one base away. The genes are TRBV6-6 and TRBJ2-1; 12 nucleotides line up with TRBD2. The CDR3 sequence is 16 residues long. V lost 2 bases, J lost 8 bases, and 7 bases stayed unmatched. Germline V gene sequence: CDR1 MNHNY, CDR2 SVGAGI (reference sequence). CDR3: CASSYALAGGRDEQFF. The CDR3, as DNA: TGTGCCAGCAGTTACGCCCTAGCGGGAGGGCGGGATGAGCAGTTCTTC.

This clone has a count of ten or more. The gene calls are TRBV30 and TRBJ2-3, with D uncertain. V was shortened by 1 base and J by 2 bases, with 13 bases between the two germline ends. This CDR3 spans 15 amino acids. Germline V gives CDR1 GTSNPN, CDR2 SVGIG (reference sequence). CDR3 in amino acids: CAWSATPRATDTQYF. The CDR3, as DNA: TGTGCCTGGAGTGCCACCCCCCGCGCCACAGATACGCAGTATTTT.

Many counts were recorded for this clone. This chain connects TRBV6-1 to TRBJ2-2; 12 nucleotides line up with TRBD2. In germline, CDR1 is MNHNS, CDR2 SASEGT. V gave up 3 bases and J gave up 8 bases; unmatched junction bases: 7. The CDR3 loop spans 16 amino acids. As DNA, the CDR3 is TGTGCCAGCAGTGAGAGACTAGCGGGAGATACTGGGGAGCTGTTTTTT. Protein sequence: CASSERLAGDTGELFF.

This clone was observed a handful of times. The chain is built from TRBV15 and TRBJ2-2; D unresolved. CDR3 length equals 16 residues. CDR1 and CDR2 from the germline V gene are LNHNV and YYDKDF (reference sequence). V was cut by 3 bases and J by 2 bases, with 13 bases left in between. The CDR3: CATSRWSASNTGELFF. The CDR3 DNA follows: TGTGCCACCAGCAGGTGGAGTGCTTCCAACACCGGGGAGCTGTTTTTT.

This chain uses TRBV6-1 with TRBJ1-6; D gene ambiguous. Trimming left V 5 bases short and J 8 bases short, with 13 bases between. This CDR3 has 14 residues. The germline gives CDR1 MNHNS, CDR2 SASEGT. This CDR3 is CASSMGRRDSPLHF. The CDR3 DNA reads TGTGCCAGCAGTATGGGCAGGAGGGATTCACCCCTCCACTTT.

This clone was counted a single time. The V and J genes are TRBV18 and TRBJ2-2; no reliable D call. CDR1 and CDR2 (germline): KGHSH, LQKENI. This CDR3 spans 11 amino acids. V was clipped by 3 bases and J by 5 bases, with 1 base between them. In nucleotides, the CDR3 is TGTGCCAGCTCACCGACCGGGGAGCTGTTTTTT. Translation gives CASSPTGELFF. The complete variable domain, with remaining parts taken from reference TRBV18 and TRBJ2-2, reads NAGVMQNPRHLVRRRGQEARLRCSPMKGHSHVYWYRQLPEEGLKFMVYLQKENIIDESGMPKERFSAEFPKEGPSILRIQQVVRGDSAAYFCASSPTGELFFGEGSRLTVL.

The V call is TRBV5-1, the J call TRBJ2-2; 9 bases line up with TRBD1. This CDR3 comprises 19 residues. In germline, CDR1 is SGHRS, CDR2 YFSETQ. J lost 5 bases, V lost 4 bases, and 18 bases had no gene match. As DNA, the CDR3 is TGCGCCAGCAGCCCCCGGGACAGGGCGTCTAGCGGATCGACCGGGGAGCTGTTTTTT. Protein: CASSPRDRASSGSTGELFF.

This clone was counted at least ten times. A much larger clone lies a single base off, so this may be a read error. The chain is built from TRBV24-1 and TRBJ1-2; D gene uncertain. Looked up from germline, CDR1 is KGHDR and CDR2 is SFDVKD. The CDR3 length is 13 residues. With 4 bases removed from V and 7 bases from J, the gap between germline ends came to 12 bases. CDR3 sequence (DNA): TGTGCCACCAGTGAAGGCAGGAGGTTTGGCTACACCTTC. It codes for CATSEGRRFGYTF.

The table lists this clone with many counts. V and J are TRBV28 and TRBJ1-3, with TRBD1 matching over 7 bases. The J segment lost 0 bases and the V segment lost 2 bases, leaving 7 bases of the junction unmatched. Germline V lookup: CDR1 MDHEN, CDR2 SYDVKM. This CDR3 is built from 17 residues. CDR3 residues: CASSLPRDRFSGNTIYF. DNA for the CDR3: TGTGCCAGCAGTTTACCCCGGGACAGATTCTCTGGAAACACCATATATTTT.

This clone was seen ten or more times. The chain's CDR3 is CSAEGGYGDQETQYF. In DNA, the CDR3 is TGCAGTGCAGAGGGGGGTTATGGGGACCAAGAGACCCAGTACTTC. The chain employs TRBV20-1 and TRBJ2-5, with D perhaps given as TRBD1 or TRBD2 (6 bases each). In germline, CDR1 is DFQATT, CDR2 SNEGSKA (reference sequence). The CDR3 covers 15 residues. V dropped 6 bases and J dropped 0 bases, with 17 bases sitting between them.

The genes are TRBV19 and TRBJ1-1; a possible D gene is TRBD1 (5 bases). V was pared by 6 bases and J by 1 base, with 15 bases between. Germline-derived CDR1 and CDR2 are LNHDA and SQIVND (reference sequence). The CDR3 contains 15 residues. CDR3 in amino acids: CASSTLGTANTEAFF. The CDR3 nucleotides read TGTGCCAGTAGCACGCTCGGGACGGCGAACACTGAAGCTTTCTTT.

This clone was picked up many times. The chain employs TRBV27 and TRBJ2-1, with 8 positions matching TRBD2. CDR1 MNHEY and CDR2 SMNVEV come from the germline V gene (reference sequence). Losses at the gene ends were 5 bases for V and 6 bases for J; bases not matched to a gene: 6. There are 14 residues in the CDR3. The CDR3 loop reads CASSIAGSVNEQFF. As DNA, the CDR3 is TGTGCCAGCAGTATAGCGGGGTCGGTCAATGAGCAGTTCTTC.

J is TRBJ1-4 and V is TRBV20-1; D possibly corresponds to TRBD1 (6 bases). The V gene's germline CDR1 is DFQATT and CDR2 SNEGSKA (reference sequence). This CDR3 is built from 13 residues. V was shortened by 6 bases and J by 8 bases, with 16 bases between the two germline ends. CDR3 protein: CSAGTQGSEKLFF. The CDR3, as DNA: TGCAGTGCGGGAACTCAGGGGAGCGAAAAACTGTTTTTT.

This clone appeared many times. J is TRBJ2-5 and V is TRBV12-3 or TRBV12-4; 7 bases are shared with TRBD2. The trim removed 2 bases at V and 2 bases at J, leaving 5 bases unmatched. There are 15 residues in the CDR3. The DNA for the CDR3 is TGTGCCAGCAGTTTATTTTCTAGCGGTCAAGAGACCCAGTACTTC. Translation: CASSLFSSGQETQYF.

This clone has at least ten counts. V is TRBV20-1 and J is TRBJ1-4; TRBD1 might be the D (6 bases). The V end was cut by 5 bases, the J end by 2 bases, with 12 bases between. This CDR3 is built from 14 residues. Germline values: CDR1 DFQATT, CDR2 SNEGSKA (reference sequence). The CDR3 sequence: CSAGGGLTNEKLFF. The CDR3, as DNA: TGCAGTGCTGGGGGGGGGCTGACTAATGAAAAACTGTTTTTT.

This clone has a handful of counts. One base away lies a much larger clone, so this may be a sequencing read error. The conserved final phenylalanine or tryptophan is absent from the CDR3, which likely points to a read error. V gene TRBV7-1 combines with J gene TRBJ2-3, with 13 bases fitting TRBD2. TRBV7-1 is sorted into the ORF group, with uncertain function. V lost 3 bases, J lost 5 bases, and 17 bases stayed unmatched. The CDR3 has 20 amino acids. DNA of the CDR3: TGTGCCAGCAGCTCCCCTGGGGGGACTAGCGGGATGTTCGCCAGAGATACGCAGTATCTT. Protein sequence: CASSSPGGTSGMFARDTQYL.

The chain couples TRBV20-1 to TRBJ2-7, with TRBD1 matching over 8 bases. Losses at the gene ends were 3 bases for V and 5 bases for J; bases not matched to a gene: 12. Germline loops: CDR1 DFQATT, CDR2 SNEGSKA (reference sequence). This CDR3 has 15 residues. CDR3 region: CSASPPRTGLDEQYF. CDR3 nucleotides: TGCAGTGCTAGCCCGCCCCGGACAGGGTTAGACGAGCAGTACTTC.

The CDR3 loop reads CASSHPGDSPLHF. The CDR3 region has the DNA TGTGCCAGCAGCCATCCGGGGGATTCACCCCTCCACTTT. The chain is built from TRBV3-1 and TRBJ1-6; possibly TRBD1 for D (5 bases). This CDR3 has 13 amino acids. V was clipped by 3 bases and J by 8 bases, with 8 bases between them. In germline, CDR1 is LGHDT, CDR2 YNNKEL (reference sequence).

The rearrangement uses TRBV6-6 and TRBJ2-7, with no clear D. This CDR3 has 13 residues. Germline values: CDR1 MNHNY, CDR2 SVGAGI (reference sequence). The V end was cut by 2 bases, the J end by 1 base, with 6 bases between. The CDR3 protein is CASSYAGSYEQYF. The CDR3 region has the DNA TGTGCCAGCAGTTACGCAGGTTCCTACGAGCAGTACTTC.

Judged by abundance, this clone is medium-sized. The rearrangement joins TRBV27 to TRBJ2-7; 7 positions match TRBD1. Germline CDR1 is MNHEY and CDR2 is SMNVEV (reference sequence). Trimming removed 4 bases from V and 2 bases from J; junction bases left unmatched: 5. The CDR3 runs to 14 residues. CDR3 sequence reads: CASSSWTGTYEQYF. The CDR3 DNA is TGTGCCAGCAGTTCCTGGACAGGAACCTACGAGCAGTACTTC.

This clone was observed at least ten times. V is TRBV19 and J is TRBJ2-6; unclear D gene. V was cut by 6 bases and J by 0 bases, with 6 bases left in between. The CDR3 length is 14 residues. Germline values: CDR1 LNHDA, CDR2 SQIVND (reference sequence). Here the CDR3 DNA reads TGTGCCAGTAGACAGTCCTCTGGGGCCAACGTCCTGACTTTC. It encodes CASRQSSGANVLTF.

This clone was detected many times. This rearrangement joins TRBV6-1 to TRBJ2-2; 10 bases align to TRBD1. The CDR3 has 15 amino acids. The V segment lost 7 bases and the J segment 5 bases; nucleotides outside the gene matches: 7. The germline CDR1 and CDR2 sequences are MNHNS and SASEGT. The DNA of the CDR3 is TGTGCCAGCACCAAGACAGGGGGCGCGACCGGGGAGCTGTTTTTT. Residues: CASTKTGGATGELFF.

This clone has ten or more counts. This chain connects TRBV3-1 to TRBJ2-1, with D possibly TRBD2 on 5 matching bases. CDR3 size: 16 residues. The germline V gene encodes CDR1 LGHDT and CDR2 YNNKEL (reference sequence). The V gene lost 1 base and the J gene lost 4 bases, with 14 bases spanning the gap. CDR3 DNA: TGTGCCAGCAGCCAAGGGCCCGTAGCGCCTTACAATGAGCAGTTCTTC. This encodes CASSQGPVAPYNEQFF.

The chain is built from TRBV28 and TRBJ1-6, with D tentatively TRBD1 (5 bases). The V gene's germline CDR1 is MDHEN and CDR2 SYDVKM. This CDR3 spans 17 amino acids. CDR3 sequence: CEIRAADSSSYNSPLHF. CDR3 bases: TGTGAGATAAGGGCAGCAGACAGTAGCTCCTATAATTCACCCCTCCACTTT.

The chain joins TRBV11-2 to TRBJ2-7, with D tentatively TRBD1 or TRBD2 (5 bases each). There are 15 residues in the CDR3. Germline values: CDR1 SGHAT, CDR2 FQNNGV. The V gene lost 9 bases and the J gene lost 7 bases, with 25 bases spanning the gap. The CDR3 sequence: CARIHSGTLPREQYF. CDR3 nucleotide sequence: TGTGCCAGGATCCATTCCGGGACGCTGCCTCGGGAGCAGTACTTC.

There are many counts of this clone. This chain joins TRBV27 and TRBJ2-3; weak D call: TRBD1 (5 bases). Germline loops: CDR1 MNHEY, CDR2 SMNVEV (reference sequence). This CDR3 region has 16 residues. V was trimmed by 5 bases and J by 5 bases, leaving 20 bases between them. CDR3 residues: CASSAPSRANGDTQYF. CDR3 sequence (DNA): TGTGCCAGCAGTGCCCCCAGCAGGGCAAATGGAGATACGCAGTATTTT.

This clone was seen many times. CDR3 in DNA: TGCAGTGCTACACTCAGGGCAGGGGTCACTGAAGCTTTCTTT. Its translation is CSATLRAGVTEAFF. The chain is built from TRBV20-1 and TRBJ1-1; TRBD1 might be the D (6 bases). V gave up 4 bases and J gave up 4 bases, with 16 bases separating them. In germline, CDR1 is DFQATT, CDR2 SNEGSKA (reference sequence). This CDR3 has 14 residues.